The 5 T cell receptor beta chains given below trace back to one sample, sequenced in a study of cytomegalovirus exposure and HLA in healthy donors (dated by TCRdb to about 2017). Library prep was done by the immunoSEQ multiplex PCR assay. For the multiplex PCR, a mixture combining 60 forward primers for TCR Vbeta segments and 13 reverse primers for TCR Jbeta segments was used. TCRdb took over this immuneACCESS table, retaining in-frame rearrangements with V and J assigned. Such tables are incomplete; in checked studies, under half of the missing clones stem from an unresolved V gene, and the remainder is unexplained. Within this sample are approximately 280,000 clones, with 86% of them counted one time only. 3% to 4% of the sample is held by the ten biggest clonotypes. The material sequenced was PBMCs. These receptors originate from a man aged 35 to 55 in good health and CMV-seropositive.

CDR3 bases: TGCGCCAGCAGGACAGGGGGGGACTCCGGGGAGCTGTTTTTT. Protein: CASRTGGDSGELFF. V and J are TRBV10-2 and TRBJ2-2, with 9 bases matching TRBD1. Germline V CDR1 and CDR2: WSHSY, SAAADI. This CDR3 spans 14 amino acids. V lost 6 bases to trimming and J lost 6 bases; unmatched junction nucleotides: 5.

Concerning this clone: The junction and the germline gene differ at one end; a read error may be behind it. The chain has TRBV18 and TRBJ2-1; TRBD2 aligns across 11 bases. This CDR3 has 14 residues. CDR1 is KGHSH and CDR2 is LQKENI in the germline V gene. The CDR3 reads CASSPLAGVREQFF. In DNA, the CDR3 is TGTGCCAGCTCGCCACTAGCGGGAGTCCGGGAGCAGTTCTTC.

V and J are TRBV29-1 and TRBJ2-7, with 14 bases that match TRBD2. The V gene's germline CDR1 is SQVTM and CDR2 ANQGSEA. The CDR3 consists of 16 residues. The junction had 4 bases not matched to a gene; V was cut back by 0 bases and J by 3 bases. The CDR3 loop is CSVEEGTSGSDYEQYF. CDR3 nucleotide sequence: TGCAGCGTTGAAGAAGGGACTAGCGGGAGCGACTACGAGCAGTACTTC.

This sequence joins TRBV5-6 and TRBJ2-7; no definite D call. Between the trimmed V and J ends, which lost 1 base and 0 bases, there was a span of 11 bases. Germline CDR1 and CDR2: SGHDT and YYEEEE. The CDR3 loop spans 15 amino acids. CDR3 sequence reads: CASSLYGDTSYEQYF. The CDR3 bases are TGTGCCAGCAGCTTGTATGGTGACACCTCCTACGAGCAGTACTTC.

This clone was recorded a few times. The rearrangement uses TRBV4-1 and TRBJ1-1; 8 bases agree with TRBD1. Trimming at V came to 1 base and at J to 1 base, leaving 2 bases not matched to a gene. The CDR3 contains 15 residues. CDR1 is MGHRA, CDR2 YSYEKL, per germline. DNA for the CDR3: TGCGCCAGCAGCCAAGGACAGGGGAAGAACACTGAAGCTTTCTTT. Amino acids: CASSQGQGKNTEAFF.